This T cell receptor beta chain is drawn from a study of control samples from healthy donors and cancer patients. The J segment lost 7 bases and the V segment lost 1 base, leaving 1 base of the junction unmatched. The CDR3 is made up of 15 amino acids. Germline assignment: CDR1 LNHDA and CDR2 SQIVND (reference sequence). Some clones are missing from TCRdb's copy, which holds only in-frame ones; the method was immunoSEQ multiplex PCR. The sample holds about 140,000 clones, 91% seen once. This clone is a singleton in its sample. Sequencing was done on a sample of blood. The V gene is TRBV19, the J gene TRBJ1-6; 10 positions agree with TRBD1. This TCR derives from a man between 18 and 35 years old in good health. The CDR3 DNA is TGTGCCAGTAGTATAGGGGGACAGGGGAATTCACCCCTCCACTTT. Encoded protein: CASSIGGQGNSPLHF.